Listed below are T cell receptor beta chains from one sample, sequenced in a study of long-term antiretroviral therapy in people with HIV. Sequencing was performed with immunoSEQ multiplex PCR; in TCRdb, only in-frame clones are kept and a portion is missing. The sample contains over 25,000 clones, about 97% of which appear only once. Sequenced material: unsorted PBMCs, taken 7.6 years after starting antiretroviral therapy. The receptor set was obtained from a man between 25 and 39 years old with HIV. Both conserved end residues are part of each CDR3. The D gene is left open where the match is weak. Expanded clones are given a class, and other clones once, few, many or no size at all.

TRBJ2-1 TRBV6-6 . . CASSYTGSVYNEQFF TGTGCCAGCAGTTACACAGGGAGCGTGTACAATGAGCAGTTCTTC
TRBJ1-1 TRBV7-9 . . CASSRGPNTEAFF TGTGCCAGCAGCCGAGGTCCGAACACTGAAGCTTTCTTT
TRBJ2-2 TRBV4-2 . TRBD2 CASSQDLAGGGAGELFF TGTGCCAGCAGCCAAGATCTAGCGGGGGGCGGGGCCGGGGAGCTGTTTTTT
TRBJ1-6 TRBV6-1 . TRBD1 CASSEVNRGYNSPLHF TGTGCCAGCAGTGAAGTGAACAGGGGGTATAATTCACCCCTCCACTTT
TRBJ2-1 TRBV28 . . CASRIRDFNEQFF TGTGCCAGCAGGATCCGGGACTTCAATGAGCAGTTCTTC
TRBJ1-4 TRBV9 . . CASSVGQRNEKLFF TGTGCCAGCAGCGTAGGGCAGAGAAATGAAAAACTGTTTTTT
TRBJ2-5 TRBV7-9 . . CASSLGTGRETQYF TGTGCCAGCAGCTTAGGAACTGGGAGAGAGACCCAGTACTTC
TRBJ1-1 TRBV6-5 . . CASSYSVNTEAFF TGTGCCAGCAGTTACTCTGTGAACACTGAAGCTTTCTTT
TRBJ2-7 TRBV6-6 once TRBD1 CASSPPGTGSYEQYF TGTGCCAGCAGTCCCCCAGGGACAGGCTCCTACGAGCAGTACTTC
TRBJ1-3 TRBV5-1 . . CASTEHGGRGWLGNTIYF TGCGCCAGCACGGAACATGGGGGGCGAGGATGGCTTGGAAACACCATATATTTT
TRBJ1-2 TRBV7-8 . . CASSLIRIPRDGYGYTF TGTGCCAGCAGCTTAATTAGAATCCCCAGGGATGGCTATGGCTACACCTTC
TRBJ1-5 TRBV19 . . CASSIDSDRFNQPQHF TGTGCCAGTAGTATAGATTCTGACAGGTTCAATCAGCCCCAGCATTTT
TRBJ2-2 TRBV18 . TRBD2 CASSPLLAGAAGELFF TGTGCCAGCTCACCACTACTAGCGGGAGCGGCCGGGGAGCTGTTTTTT
TRBJ2-3 TRBV6-4 once . CASSAVGTDTQYF TGTGCCAGCAGTGCGGTGGGGACAGATACGCAGTATTTT
TRBJ2-5 TRBV29-1 . . CSDTDGLETQYF TGCAGCGACACTGACGGTCTAGAGACCCAGTACTTC
TRBJ1-2 TRBV5-6 . . CASRATDLRGYTF TGTGCCAGCCGTGCGACAGACCTGCGCGGCTACACCTTC
TRBJ2-1 TRBV25-1 . TRBD2 CASSLAGDEQFF TGTGCCAGCAGCCTAGCGGGAGATGAGCAGTTCTTC
TRBJ2-7 TRBV29-1 . TRBD2 CSVGTAGGTYEQYF TGCAGCGTTGGGACAGCGGGGGGCACCTACGAGCAGTACTTC
TRBJ1-4 TRBV6-1 . TRBD1 CASSQDDWTGPPYEKLFF TGTGCCAGCAGTCAAGATGATTGGACAGGCCCCCCTTATGAAAAACTGTTTTTT
TRBJ2-7 TRBV4-2 few . CASSQRIPPDEQYF TGTGCCAGCAGCCAACGGATCCCGCCTGACGAGCAGTACTTC
TRBJ2-1 TRBV25-1 . . CASNHGSYNEQFF TGTGCCAGCAACCACGGCTCCTACAATGAGCAGTTCTTC
TRBJ1-6 TRBV7-9 . . CASSPHGGINSPLHF TGTGCCAGCAGCCCCCATGGGGGGATAAATTCACCCCTCCACTTT
TRBJ2-7 TRBV2 . . CASSEDPGSSYEQYF TGTGCCAGCAGTGAAGATCCGGGTAGCTCCTACGAGCAGTACTTC
TRBJ1-2 TRBV7-2 . TRBD1 CASSPQWTGGGGYTF TGTGCCAGCAGCCCCCAATGGACAGGGGGCGGAGGCTACACCTTC
TRBJ1-1 TRBV19 . . CASSRRPTEAFF TGTGCCAGTAGTCGGCGGCCCACTGAAGCTTTCTTT
TRBJ2-1 TRBV9 . TRBD2 CASSGLAGGSYNEQFF TGTGCCAGCAGCGGCTTAGCGGGGGGGTCCTACAATGAGCAGTTCTTC
TRBJ1-1 TRBV6-5 . . CASSYPTSAGEAFF TGTGCCAGCAGTTACCCTACTTCAGCCGGTGAAGCTTTCTTT
TRBJ1-4 TRBV25-1 . . CASSESNGNEKLFF TGTGCCAGCAGTGAATCTAACGGAAATGAAAAACTGTTTTTT
TRBJ1-2 TRBV19 . . CASSIDWGQGYGYTF TGTGCCAGTAGTATAGACTGGGGCCAAGGCTATGGCTACACCTTC
TRBJ1-2 TRBV19 . TRBD1 CASSLGTGDYGYTF TGTGCCAGTAGCCTCGGGACAGGGGATTATGGCTACACCTTC
TRBJ1-1 TRBV6-5 . . CASEDGGRDSEAFF TGTGCCAGCGAGGACGGGGGGCGCGACTCTGAAGCTTTCTTT
TRBJ1-4 TRBV11-2 . TRBD1 CASSYRGPNEKLFF TGTGCCAGCAGCTACAGGGGGCCGAATGAAAAACTGTTTTTT
TRBJ1-1 TRBV5-4 . TRBD1 CASVDRGKSTEAFF TGTGCCAGCGTGGACAGGGGGAAGTCCACTGAAGCTTTCTTT
TRBJ2-1 TRBV10-3 . . CAIQKTRDLEQFF TGTGCCATCCAGAAGACCAGGGACTTGGAGCAGTTCTTC
TRBJ2-7 TRBV19 . TRBD1 CASSIQGQGADEQYF TGTGCCAGTAGTATACAGGGACAGGGGGCGGACGAGCAGTACTTC
TRBJ2-7 TRBV4-2 . TRBD2 CASSPGGGPDEQYF TGTGCCAGCAGCCCCGGGGGGGGGCCCGACGAGCAGTACTTC
TRBJ2-7 TRBV4-2 once . CASSQVGEPGEQYF TGTGCCAGCAGCCAAGTGGGGGAACCTGGCGAGCAGTACTTC
TRBJ1-2 TRBV5-4 . . CASSRRGIGNYGYTF TGTGCCAGCAGTCGTCGGGGGATAGGGAACTATGGCTACACCTTC
TRBJ2-1 TRBV19 . . CASSMVRDDYNEQFF TGTGCCAGTAGTATGGTTAGGGACGATTACAATGAGCAGTTCTTC
TRBJ1-6 TRBV9 . . CASSAPGSPLHF TGTGCCAGCAGCGCCCCTGGGTCACCCCTCCACTTT
TRBJ2-1 TRBV10-1 once . CASTAEGPRNEQFF TGCGCCAGCACCGCTGAGGGCCCTCGCAATGAGCAGTTCTTC
TRBJ2-3 TRBV27 . . CASSLMRGKDTQYF TGTGCCAGCAGTTTAATGCGGGGTAAAGATACGCAGTATTTT
TRBJ2-6 TRBV5-3 . . CARSPFWGLSSGANVLTF TGTGCCAGAAGCCCCTTTTGGGGCCTAAGCTCTGGGGCCAACGTCCTGACTTTC
TRBJ2-7 TRBV9 once . CASSDGSTYEQYF TGTGCCAGCAGCGATGGCTCAACCTACGAGCAGTACTTC
TRBJ2-5 TRBV9 . TRBD2 CASSGGGLAGGGKETQYF TGTGCCAGCAGCGGAGGGGGACTAGCGGGGGGCGGTAAAGAGACCCAGTACTTC
TRBJ1-2 TRBV15 . . CATSRDLGLTTGYTF TGTGCCACCAGCAGAGATCTAGGGCTTACTACCGGCTACACCTTC
TRBJ2-1 TRBV11-3 . . CASSLMEAEQFF TGTGCCAGCAGCTTGATGGAAGCTGAGCAGTTCTTC
TRBJ2-3 TRBV4-1 . . CASSIGVLASFGDTQYF TGCGCCAGCAGTATAGGCGTGTTGGCGAGCTTTGGAGATACGCAGTATTTT
TRBJ1-2 TRBV4-3 . . CASSQDGTPPNYGYTF TGCGCCAGCAGCCAAGATGGGACACCCCCTAACTATGGCTACACCTTC
TRBJ1-5 TRBV7-2 . . CASRQGGVSNQPQHF TGTGCCAGCAGACAAGGGGGAGTGAGCAATCAGCCCCAGCATTTT
TRBJ2-3 TRBV6-1 . TRBD1 CASRDRGLPPDTQYF TGTGCCAGCAGAGACAGGGGCCTACCCCCAGATACGCAGTATTTT
TRBJ2-2 TRBV6-5 . . CASSLHASGTGELFF TGTGCCAGCAGCCTACATGCGTCGGGTACCGGGGAGCTGTTTTTT